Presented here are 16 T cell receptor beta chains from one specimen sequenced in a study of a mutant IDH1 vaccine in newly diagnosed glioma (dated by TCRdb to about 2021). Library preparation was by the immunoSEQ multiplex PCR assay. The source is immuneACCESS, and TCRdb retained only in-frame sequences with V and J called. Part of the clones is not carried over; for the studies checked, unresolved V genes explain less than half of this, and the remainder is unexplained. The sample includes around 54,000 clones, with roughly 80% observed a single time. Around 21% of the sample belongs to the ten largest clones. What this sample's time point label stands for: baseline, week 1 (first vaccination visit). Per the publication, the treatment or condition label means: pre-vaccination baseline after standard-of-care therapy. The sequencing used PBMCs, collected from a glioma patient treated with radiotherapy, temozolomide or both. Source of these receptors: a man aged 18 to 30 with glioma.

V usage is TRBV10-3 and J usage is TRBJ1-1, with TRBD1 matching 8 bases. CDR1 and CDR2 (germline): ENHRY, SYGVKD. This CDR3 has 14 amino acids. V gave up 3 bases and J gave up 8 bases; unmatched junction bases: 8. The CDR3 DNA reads TGTGCCATCAGTGAACAGAACAGGGGGTCCGAAGCTTTCTTT. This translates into CAISEQNRGSEAFF.

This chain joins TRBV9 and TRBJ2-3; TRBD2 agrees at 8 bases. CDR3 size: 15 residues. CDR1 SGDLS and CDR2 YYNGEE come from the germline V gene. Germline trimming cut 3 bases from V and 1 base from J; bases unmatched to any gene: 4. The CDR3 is CASSGLTSGTDTQYF. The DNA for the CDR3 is TGTGCCAGCAGCGGGTTGACTAGCGGCACAGATACGCAGTATTTT. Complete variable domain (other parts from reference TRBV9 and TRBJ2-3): DSGVTQTPKHLITATGQRVTLRCSPRSGDLSVYWYQQSLDQGLQFLIQYYNGEERAKGNILERFSAQQFPDLHSELNLSSLELGDSALYFCASSGLTSGTDTQYFGPGTRLTVL.

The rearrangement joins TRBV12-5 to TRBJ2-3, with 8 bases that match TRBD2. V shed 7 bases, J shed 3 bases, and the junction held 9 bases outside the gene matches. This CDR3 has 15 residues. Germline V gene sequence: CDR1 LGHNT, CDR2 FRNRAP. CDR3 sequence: CASASDGRVTDTQYF. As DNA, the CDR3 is TGTGCTAGTGCCTCTGACGGGAGGGTTACAGATACGCAGTATTTT.

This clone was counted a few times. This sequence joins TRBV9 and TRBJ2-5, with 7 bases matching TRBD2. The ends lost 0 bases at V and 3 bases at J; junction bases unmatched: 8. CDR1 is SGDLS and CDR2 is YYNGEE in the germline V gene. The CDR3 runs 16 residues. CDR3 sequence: CASSVEMSGAKETQYF. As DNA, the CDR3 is TGTGCCAGCAGCGTAGAGATGAGCGGGGCGAAAGAGACCCAGTACTTC. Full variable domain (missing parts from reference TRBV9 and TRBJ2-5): DSGVTQTPKHLITATGQRVTLRCSPRSGDLSVYWYQQSLDQGLQFLIQYYNGEERAKGNILERFSAQQFPDLHSELNLSSLELGDSALYFCASSVEMSGAKETQYFGPGTRLLVL.

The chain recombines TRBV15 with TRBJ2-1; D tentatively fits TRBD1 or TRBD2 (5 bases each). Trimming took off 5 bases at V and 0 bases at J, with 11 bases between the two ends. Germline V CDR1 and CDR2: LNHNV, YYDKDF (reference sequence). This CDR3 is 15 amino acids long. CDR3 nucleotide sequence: TGTGCCACCAGCTCGGGACCGAGCTCCTACAATGAGCAGTTCTTC. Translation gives CATSSGPSSYNEQFF.

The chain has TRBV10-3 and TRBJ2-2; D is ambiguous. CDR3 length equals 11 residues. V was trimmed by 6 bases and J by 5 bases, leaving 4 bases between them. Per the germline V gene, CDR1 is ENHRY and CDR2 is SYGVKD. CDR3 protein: CAISLTGELFF. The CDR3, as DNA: TGTGCCATCAGCCTAACCGGGGAGCTGTTTTTT.

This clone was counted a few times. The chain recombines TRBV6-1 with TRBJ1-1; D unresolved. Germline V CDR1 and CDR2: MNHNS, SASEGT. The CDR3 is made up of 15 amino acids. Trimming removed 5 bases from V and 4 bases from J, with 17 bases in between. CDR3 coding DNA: TGTGCCAGCAGTAGAGTCCCCCTCGGGAGCACTGAAGCTTTCTTT. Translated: CASSRVPLGSTEAFF.

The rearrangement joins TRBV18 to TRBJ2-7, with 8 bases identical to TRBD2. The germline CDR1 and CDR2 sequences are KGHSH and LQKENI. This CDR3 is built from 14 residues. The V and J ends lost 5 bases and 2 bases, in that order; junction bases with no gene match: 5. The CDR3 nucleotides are TGTGCCAGCTCAACCGCGGGGGGACCCTACGAGCAGTACTTC. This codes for CASSTAGGPYEQYF. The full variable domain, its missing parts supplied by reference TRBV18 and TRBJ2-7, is NAGVMQNPRHLVRRRGQEARLRCSPMKGHSHVYWYRQLPEEGLKFMVYLQKENIIDESGMPKERFSAEFPKEGPSILRIQQVVRGDSAAYFCASSTAGGPYEQYFGPGTRLTVT.

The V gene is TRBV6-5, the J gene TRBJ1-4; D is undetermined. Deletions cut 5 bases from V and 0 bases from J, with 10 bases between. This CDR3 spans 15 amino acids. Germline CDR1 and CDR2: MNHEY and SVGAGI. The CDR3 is CASSQDGATNEKLFF. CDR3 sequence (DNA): TGTGCCAGCAGTCAAGACGGAGCAACTAATGAAAAACTGTTTTTT.

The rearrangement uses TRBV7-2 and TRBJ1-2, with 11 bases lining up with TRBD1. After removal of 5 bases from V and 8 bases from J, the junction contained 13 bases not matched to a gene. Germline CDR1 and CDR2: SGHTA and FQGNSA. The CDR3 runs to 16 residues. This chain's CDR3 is CASSPGQGATQGGYTF. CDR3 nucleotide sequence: TGTGCCAGCAGCCCTGGACAGGGGGCGACCCAGGGAGGCTACACCTTC.

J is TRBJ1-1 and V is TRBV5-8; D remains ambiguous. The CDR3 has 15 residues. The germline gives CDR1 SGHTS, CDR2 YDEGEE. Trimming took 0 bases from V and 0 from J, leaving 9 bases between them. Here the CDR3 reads CASSLDDRLNTEAFF. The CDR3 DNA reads TGTGCCAGCAGCTTGGATGACCGACTGAACACTGAAGCTTTCTTT.

The CDR3 sequence: CASGQSNQPQHF. CDR3 nucleotides: TGTGCCAGCGGACAGAGCAATCAGCCCCAGCATTTT. This sequence joins TRBV19 and TRBJ1-5, with a tentative D call TRBD1 (6 bases). The CDR3 consists of 12 residues. In germline, CDR1 is LNHDA, CDR2 SQIVND (reference sequence). Trimming removed 9 bases from V and 1 base from J, with 7 bases in between.

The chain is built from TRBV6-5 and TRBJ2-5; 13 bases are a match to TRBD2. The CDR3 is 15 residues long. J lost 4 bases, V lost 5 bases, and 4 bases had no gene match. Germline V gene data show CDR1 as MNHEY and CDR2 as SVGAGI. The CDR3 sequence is CASSHTSGRAETQYF. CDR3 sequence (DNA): TGTGCCAGCAGTCATACTAGCGGGAGGGCAGAGACCCAGTACTTC.

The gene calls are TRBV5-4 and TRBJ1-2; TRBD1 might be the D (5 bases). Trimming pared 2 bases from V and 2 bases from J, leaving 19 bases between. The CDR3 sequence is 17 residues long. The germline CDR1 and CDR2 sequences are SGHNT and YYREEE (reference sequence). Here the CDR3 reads CASSFPSPPAGNYGYTF. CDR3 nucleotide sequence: TGTGCCAGCAGCTTCCCGTCCCCTCCCGCAGGGAACTATGGCTACACCTTC.

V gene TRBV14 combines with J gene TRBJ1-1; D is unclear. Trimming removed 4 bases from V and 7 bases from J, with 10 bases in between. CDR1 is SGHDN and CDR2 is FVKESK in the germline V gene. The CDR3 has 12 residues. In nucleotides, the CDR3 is TGTGCCAGCAGCCCTCCCGGCGTTGAAGCTTTCTTT. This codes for CASSPPGVEAFF.

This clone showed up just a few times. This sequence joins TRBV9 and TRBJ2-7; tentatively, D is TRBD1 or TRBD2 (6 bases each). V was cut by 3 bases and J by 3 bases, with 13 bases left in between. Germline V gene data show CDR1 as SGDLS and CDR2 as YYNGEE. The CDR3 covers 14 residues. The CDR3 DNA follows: TGTGCCAGCAGCGCACAGGGAGGCGACTACGAGCAGTACTTC. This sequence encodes CASSAQGGDYEQYF.